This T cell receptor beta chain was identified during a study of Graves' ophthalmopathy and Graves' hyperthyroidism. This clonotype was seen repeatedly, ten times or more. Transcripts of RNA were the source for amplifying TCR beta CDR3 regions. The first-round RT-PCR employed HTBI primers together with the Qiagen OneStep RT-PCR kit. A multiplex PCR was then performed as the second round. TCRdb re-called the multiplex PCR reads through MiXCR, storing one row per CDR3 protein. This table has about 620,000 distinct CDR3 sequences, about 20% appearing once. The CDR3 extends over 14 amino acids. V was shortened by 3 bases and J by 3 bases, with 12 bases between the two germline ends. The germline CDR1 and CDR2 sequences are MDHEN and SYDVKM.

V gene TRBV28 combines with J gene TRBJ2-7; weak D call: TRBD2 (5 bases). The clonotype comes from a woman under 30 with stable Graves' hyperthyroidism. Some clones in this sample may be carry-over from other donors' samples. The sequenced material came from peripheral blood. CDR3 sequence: CASSFEGGIYEQYF. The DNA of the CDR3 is TGTGCCAGCAGTTTCGAGGGCGGTATCTACGAGCAGTACTTC.